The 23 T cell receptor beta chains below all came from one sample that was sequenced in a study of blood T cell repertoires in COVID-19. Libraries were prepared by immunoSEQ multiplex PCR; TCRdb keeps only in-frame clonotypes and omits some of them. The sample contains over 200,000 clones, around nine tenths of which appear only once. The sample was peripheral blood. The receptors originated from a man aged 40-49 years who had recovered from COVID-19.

CDR3 bases: TGTGCCAGCAGCCAATCAATGGGACAGGGTGGTGAAGCTTTCTTT. Amino acid sequence: CASSQSMGQGGEAFF. V usage is TRBV5-4 and J usage is TRBJ1-1, with 9 nucleotides matching TRBD1. The germline V gene has CDR1 SGHNT and CDR2 YYREEE (reference sequence). With 4 bases clipped from V and 7 bases from J, the junction kept 11 bases outside the gene matches. The CDR3 has 15 residues.

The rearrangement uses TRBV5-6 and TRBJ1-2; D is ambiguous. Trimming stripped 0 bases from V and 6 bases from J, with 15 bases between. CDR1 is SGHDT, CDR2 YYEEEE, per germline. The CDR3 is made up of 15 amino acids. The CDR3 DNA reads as TGTGCCAGCAGCTTGGGTCTGGAGAACGCTCATGGCTACACCTTC. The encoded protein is CASSLGLENAHGYTF.

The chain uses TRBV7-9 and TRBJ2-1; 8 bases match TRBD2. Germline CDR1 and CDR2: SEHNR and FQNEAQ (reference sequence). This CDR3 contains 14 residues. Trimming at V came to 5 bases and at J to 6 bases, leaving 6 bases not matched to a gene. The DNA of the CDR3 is TGTGCCAGCAGCCCGGGACTAGGACCCAATGAGCAGTTCTTC. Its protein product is CASSPGLGPNEQFF.

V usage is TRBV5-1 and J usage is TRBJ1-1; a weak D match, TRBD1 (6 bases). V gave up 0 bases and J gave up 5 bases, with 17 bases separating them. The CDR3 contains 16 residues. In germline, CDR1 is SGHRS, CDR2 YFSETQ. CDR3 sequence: CASSLAKGGSGTEAFF. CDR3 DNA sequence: TGCGCCAGCAGCTTGGCCAAAGGGGGAAGTGGGACTGAAGCTTTCTTT.

The CDR3 reads CASSPLQDRLNTEAFF. The CDR3 nucleotides read TGCGCCAGCAGCCCGTTACAGGACAGGCTGAACACTGAAGCTTTCTTT. The V and J genes are TRBV5-1 and TRBJ1-1; 7 bases are shared with TRBD1. The CDR3 sequence is 16 residues long. Unmatched junction bases numbered 9, after V lost 4 bases and J lost 0 bases. Germline CDR1 and CDR2: SGHRS and YFSETQ.

This chain's CDR3 is CASSLTGKVINEQFF. CDR3 DNA sequence: TGCGCCAGCAGCTTGACGGGGAAAGTAATCAATGAGCAGTTCTTC. The chain joins TRBV5-1 to TRBJ2-1; D may be TRBD2 (5 bases). CDR3 length equals 15 residues. With 1 base removed from V and 6 bases from J, the gap between germline ends came to 14 bases. CDR1 is SGHRS and CDR2 is YFSETQ in the germline V gene.

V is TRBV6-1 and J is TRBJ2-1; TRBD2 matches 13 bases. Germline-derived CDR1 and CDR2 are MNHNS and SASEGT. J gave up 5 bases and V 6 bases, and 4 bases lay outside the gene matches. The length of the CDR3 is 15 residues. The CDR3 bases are TGTGCCAGCAGACTTACTAGCGGGGGGGACAATGAGCAGTTCTTC. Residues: CASRLTSGGDNEQFF.

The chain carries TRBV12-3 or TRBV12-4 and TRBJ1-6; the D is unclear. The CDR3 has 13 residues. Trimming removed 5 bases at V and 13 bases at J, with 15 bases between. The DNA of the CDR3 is TGTGCCAGCAGTCGGACTCTTAACGAGCCCCTCCACTTT. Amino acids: CASSRTLNEPLHF.

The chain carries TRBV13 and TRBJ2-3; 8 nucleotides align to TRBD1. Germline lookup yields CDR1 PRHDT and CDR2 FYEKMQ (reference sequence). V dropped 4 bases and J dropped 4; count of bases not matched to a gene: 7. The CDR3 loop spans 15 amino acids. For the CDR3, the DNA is TGTGCCAGCAGCTCATCAGGGGGCGGACCAGATACGCAGTATTTT. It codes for CASSSSGGGPDTQYF. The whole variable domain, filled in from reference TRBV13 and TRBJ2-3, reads AAGVIQSPRHLIKEKRETATLKCYPIPRHDTVYWYQQGPGQDPQFLISFYEKMQSDKGSIPDRFSAQQFSDYHSELNMSSLELGDSALYFCASSSSGGGPDTQYFGPGTRLTVL.

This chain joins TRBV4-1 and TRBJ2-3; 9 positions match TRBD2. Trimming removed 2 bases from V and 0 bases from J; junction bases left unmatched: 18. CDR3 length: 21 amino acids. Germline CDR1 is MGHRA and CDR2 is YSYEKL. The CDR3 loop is CASSQYLREREVTGSTDTQYF. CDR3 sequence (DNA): TGCGCCAGCAGCCAATATCTTAGGGAGCGGGAGGTTACGGGTAGCACAGATACGCAGTATTTT.

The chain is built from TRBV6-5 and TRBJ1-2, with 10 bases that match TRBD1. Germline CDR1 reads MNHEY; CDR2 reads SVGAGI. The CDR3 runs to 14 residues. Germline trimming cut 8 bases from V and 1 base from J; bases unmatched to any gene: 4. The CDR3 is CASDRDRGNYGYTF. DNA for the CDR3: TGTGCCAGCGACCGGGACAGGGGTAACTATGGCTACACCTTC.

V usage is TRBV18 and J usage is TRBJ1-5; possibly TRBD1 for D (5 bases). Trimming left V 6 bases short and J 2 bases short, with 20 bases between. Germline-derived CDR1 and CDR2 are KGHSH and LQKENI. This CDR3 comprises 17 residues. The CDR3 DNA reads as TGTGCCAGCTCCCTCGACAGAAGCAAACCCGGCAATCAGCCCCAGCATTTT. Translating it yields CASSLDRSKPGNQPQHF.

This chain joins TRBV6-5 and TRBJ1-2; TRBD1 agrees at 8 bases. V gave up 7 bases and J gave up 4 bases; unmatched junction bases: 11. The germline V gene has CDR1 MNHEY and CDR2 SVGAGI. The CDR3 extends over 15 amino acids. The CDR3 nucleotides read TGTGCCAGCACCCCAGGACAGGGTGGTACCTATGGCTACACCTTC. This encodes CASTPGQGGTYGYTF.

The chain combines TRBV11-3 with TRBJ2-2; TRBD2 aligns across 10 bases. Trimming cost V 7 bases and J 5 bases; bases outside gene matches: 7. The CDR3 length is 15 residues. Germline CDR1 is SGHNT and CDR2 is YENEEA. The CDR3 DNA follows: TGTGCCAGCACGGCTAGCGGGAGTAGTACCGGGGAGCTGTTTTTT. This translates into CASTASGSSTGELFF.

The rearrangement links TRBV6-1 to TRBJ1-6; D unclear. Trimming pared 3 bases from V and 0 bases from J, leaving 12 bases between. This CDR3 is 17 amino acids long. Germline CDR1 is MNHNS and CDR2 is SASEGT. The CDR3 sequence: CASSDMLVSSYNSPLHF. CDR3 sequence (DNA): TGTGCCAGCAGTGACATGTTGGTGAGCTCCTATAATTCACCCCTCCACTTT.

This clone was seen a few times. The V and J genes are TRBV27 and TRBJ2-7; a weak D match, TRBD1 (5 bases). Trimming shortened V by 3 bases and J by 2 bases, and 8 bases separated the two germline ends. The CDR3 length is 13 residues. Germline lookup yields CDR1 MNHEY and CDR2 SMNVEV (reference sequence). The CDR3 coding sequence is TGTGCCAGCAGTTTGAAGGGGCCCTACGAGCAGTACTTC. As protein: CASSLKGPYEQYF.

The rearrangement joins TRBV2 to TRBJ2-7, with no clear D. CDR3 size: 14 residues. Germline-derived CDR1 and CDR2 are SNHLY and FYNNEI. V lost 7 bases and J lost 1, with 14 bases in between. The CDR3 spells CASKEQRPSYEQYF. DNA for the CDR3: TGTGCCAGCAAAGAACAGAGACCTTCCTACGAGCAGTACTTC.

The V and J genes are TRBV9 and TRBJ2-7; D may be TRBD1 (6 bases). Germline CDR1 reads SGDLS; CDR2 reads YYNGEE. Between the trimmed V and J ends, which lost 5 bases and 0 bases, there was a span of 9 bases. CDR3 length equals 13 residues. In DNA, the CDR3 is TGTGCCAGCAGTGTGGGACACTCCTACGAGCAGTACTTC. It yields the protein CASSVGHSYEQYF.

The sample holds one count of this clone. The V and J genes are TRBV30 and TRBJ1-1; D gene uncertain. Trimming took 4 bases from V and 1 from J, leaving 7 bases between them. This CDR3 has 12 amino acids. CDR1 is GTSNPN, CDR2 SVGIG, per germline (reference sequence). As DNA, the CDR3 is TGTGCCTGGACCGAGGGGAACACTGAAGCTTTCTTT. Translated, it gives CAWTEGNTEAFF.

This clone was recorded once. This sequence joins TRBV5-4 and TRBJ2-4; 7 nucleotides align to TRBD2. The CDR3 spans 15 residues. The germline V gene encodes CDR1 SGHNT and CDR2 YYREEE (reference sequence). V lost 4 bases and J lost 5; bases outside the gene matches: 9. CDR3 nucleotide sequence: TGTGCCAGCAGCCCGGCCGGGAGGTGGGAAAACATTCAGTACTTC. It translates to CASSPAGRWENIQYF.

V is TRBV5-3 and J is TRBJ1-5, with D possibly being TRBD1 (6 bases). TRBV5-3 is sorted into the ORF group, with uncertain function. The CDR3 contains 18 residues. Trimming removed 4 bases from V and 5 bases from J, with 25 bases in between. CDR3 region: CARSREGGAEKGHQPQHF. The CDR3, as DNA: TGTGCCAGAAGCCGGGAGGGGGGCGCTGAGAAGGGGCATCAGCCCCAGCATTTT.

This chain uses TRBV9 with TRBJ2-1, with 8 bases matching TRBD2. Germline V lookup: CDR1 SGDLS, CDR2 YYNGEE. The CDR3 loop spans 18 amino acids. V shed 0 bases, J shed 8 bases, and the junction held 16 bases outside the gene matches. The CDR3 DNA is TGTGCCAGCAGCGTAGCCCCCCCTCTACGGGGGGGCCCCGATGAGCAGTTCTTC. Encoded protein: CASSVAPPLRGGPDEQFF.

The CDR3, as DNA: TGTGCCAGCAGCTCGCGGGACCTATTAGTCAATGAGCAGTTCTTC. Translated: CASSSRDLLVNEQFF. V usage is TRBV7-9 and J usage is TRBJ2-1; a possible D gene is TRBD2 (6 bases). CDR1 is SEHNR and CDR2 is FQNEAQ in the germline V gene (reference sequence). The CDR3 has 15 residues. The ends were cut back, 4 bases at V and 6 bases at J, with 16 bases in the middle.